Shown below are 9 T cell receptor beta chains from a single sample sequenced in a study of shared clonotypes between healthy human individuals. Using immunoSEQ multiplex PCR, the repertoire was profiled, and TCRdb retains in-frame clones only, with some absent. The sample comprises over a million clones, 78% of which are singletons, and around 0.61% rests with the top ten. The sample consisted of memory CD4+ T cells from PBMCs. The subset denotes: CD45RA-negative fraction. The origin of the receptors is a man aged 18 to 29 in good health. Some clones in this sample may be carry-over from other donors' samples.

The rearrangement uses TRBV11-2 and TRBJ1-2; the D is unclear. The CDR3 is 15 amino acids. Germline V gene data show CDR1 as SGHAT and CDR2 as FQNNGV. Deletions cut 2 bases from V and 0 bases from J, with 10 bases between. The CDR3 DNA follows: TGTGCCAGCAGCTTACAACTAATCCCTAACTATGGCTACACCTTC. Encoded protein: CASSLQLIPNYGYTF.

The chain is built from TRBV21-1 and TRBJ1-5. TRBV21-1 is reported as a pseudogene. CDR3 size: 17 residues. The CDR3 spells CARGQGLVGNSNQPQHF. As DNA, the CDR3 is TGTGCCAGAGGTCAAGGGTTGGTTGGGAATAGCAATCAGCCCCAGCATTTT.

This chain uses TRBV10-2 with TRBJ2-1; 15 nucleotides agree with TRBD2. Losses at the gene ends were 10 bases for V and 7 bases for J; bases not matched to a gene: 5. There are 14 residues in the CDR3. In germline, CDR1 is WSHSY, CDR2 SAAADI. The CDR3 region is CATRGLAGGNEQFF. The DNA for the CDR3 is TGCGCCACCAGAGGACTAGCGGGAGGGAATGAGCAGTTCTTC.

This clone was recorded only once. The J gene is TRBJ2-5, the V gene TRBV27, with unresolved D. Germline V CDR1 and CDR2: MNHEY, SMNVEV (reference sequence). CDR3 length: 12 amino acids. V gave up 5 bases and J gave up 2 bases, with 6 bases separating them. The DNA for the CDR3 is TGTGCCAGCAGTCGGTCACAAGAGACCCAGTACTTC. Protein product: CASSRSQETQYF.

The chain couples TRBV5-6 to TRBJ2-5, with 11 bases aligning to TRBD2. The junction had 3 bases not matched to a gene; V was cut back by 0 bases and J by 2 bases. The germline V gene encodes CDR1 SGHDT and CDR2 YYEEEE. The CDR3 loop spans 16 amino acids. Here the CDR3 reads CASSLASGRSQETQYF. In DNA form, the CDR3 reads TGTGCCAGCAGCTTGGCTAGCGGGAGGTCACAAGAGACCCAGTACTTC.

This clone was seen a single time. The CDR3 DNA reads TGCGCCAGCAGCTTGGAGGGGCACTCTGGGGCCAACGTCCTGACTTTC. This sequence encodes CASSLEGHSGANVLTF. J is TRBJ2-6 and V is TRBV5-1; D is perhaps TRBD1 (5 bases). Germline V CDR1 and CDR2: SGHRS, YFSETQ. Trimming left V 0 bases short and J 0 bases short, with 7 bases between. The CDR3 sequence is 16 residues long.

The genes are TRBV4-1 and TRBJ2-1; D is possibly TRBD2 (5 bases). Trimming shortened V by 6 bases and J by 0 bases, and 6 bases separated the two germline ends. The germline V gene has CDR1 MGHRA and CDR2 YSYEKL. The CDR3 sequence is 13 residues long. CDR3 nucleotides: TGCGCCAGCAGGGGGAGCTCCTACAATGAGCAGTTCTTC. It encodes CASRGSSYNEQFF.

This clone has a count of ten or more. Other DNA sequences in this sample translate to the same CDR3. V is TRBV23-1 and J is TRBJ2-5, with D tentatively TRBD1 or TRBD2 (6 bases each). TRBV23-1 is placed among ORFs of uncertain function. Trimming pared 1 base from V and 5 bases from J, leaving 14 bases between. CDR3 length: 15 residues. DNA for the CDR3: TGCGCCAGCAGTCAATGCAGACGGGGGCGGGAGACCCAGTACTTC. Protein: CASSQCRRGRETQYF.

The chain couples TRBV30 to TRBJ1-1, with a weak D call TRBD1 (5 bases). The CDR3 has 14 residues. Germline CDR1 reads GTSNPN; CDR2 reads SVGIG (reference sequence). Trimming removed 0 bases from V and 4 bases from J, with 12 bases in between. The CDR3 region is CAWSVGGKSTEAFF. The CDR3 DNA follows: TGTGCCTGGAGTGTTGGGGGTAAGAGCACTGAAGCTTTCTTT.